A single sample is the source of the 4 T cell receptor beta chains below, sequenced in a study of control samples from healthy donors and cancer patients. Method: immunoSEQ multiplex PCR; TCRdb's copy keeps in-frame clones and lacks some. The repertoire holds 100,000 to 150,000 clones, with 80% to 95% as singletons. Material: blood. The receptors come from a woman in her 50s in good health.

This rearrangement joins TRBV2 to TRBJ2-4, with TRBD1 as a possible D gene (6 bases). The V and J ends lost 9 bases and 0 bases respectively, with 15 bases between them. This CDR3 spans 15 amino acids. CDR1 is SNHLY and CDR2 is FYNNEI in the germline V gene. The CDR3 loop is CARADRTLAKNIQYF. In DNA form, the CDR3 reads TGTGCCAGGGCGGACAGAACCTTAGCCAAAAACATTCAGTACTTC. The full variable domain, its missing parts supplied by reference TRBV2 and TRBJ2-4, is EPEVTQTPSHQVTQMGQEVILRCVPISNHLYFYWYRQILGQKVEFLVSFYNNEISEKSEIFDDQFSVERPDGSNFTLKIRSTKLEDSAMYFCARADRTLAKNIQYFGAGTRLSVL.

CDR3: CASRQDLPSVYEQYF. DNA of the CDR3: TGTGCCAGCAGACAGGACTTACCCTCGGTTTACGAGCAGTACTTC. The chain employs TRBV6-5 and TRBJ2-7; D might be TRBD1 or TRBD2, each matching 5 bases. This CDR3 has 15 residues. Germline V gene data show CDR1 as MNHEY and CDR2 as SVGAGI. Trimming took 6 bases from V and 4 from J, leaving 19 bases between them.

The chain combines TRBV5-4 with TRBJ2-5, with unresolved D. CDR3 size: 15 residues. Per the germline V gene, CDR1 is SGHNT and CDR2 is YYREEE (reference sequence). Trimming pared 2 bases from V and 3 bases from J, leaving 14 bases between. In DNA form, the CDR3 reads TGTGCCAGCAGCTTCAACCCACGCGGAGAAGAGACCCAGTACTTC. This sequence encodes CASSFNPRGEETQYF.

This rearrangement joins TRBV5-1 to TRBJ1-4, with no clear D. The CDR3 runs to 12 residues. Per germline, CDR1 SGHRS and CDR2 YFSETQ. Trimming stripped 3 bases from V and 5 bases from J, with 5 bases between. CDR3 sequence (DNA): TGCGCCAGCAGCTCCCCAAATGAAAAACTGTTTTTT. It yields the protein CASSSPNEKLFF.